This T cell receptor beta chain was identified during a study of early T cells in non-severe SARS-CoV-2 infection. About the research overall: Sequencing input comprised bulk RNA from unsorted whole blood; chain pairing was not available. General study points: In VDJdb matching, anti-spike CD8 responses were favored while private and CD4 specificities went missing.

Trimming shortened V by 7 bases and J by 1 base, and 3 bases separated the two germline ends. This CDR3 spans 11 amino acids. Germline V CDR1 and CDR2: SEHNR, FQNEAQ (reference sequence). Individual cDNA molecules were tagged with unique molecular identifiers, the study reported. TCRdb used MiXCR to reprocess the 5' RACE reads, holding one entry per CDR3 protein. The sample holds 20,000 to 25,000 distinct CDR3 sequences, 4.5% to 5.5% seen once. This clonotype has only a few counts. Antigen unknown. V is TRBV7-9 and J is TRBJ2-3; D uncertain. The sequence came from an adult who was a healthcare worker with PCR-confirmed SARS-CoV-2 infection or an uninfected control (not recorded which). Sequenced: whole blood. CDR3 protein: CASTGTDTQYF. In nucleotides, the CDR3 is TGTGCCAGCACCGGCACAGATACGCAGTATTTT. The whole variable domain, filled in from reference TRBV7-9 and TRBJ2-3, reads DTGVSQNPRHKITKRGQNVTFRCDPISEHNRLYWYRQTLGQGPEFLTYFQNEAQLEKSRLLSDRFSAERPKGSFSTLEIQRTEQGDSAMYLCASTGTDTQYFGPGTRLTVL.